This TCR beta chain comes out of a study of blood T cell repertoires in COVID-19. Overall study: COVID-19 samples collected from the United States, Italy and Spain covered acute and convalescent phases. PBMCs, B-cell-depleted T cells, or T cells provided the cDNA or gDNA that made up the material.

The junction had 2 bases not matched to a gene; V was cut back by 6 bases and J by 2 bases. There are 13 residues in the CDR3. Enrolled during active infection, Seattle patients were then followed longitudinally. Under the authors' procedure: Quantification of nucleated cells was approximated via reference gene primer amplification. The repertoire was sequenced with immunoSEQ multiplex PCR; TCRdb's copy has only in-frame clones and lacks some. V and J calls and clone size are those listed in that table; D and trimming were worked out from the DNA. Here the sample spans some 220,000 clones, approximately 91% being singletons.

The receptor's source is a man aged 30 to 45 with COVID-19, enrolled during active disease. Sequenced material: peripheral blood. The J gene is TRBJ2-5, the V gene TRBV12-3 or TRBV12-4, with 8 bases matching TRBD1. Written as DNA, the CDR3 is TGTGCCAGCAGGAGGACAGGGCAAGAGACCCAGTACTTC. Protein sequence: CASRRTGQETQYF.